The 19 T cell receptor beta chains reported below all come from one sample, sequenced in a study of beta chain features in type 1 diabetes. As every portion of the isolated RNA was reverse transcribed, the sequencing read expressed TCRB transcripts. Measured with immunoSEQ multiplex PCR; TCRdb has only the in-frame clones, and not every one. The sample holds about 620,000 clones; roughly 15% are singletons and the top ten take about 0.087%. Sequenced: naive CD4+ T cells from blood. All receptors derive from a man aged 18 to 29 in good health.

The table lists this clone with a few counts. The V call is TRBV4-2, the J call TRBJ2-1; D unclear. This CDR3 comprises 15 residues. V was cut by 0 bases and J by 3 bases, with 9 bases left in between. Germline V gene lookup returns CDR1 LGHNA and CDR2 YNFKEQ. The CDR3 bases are TGTGCCAGCAGCCAAGATCTTCCTAGCTACAATGAGCAGTTCTTC. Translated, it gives CASSQDLPSYNEQFF.

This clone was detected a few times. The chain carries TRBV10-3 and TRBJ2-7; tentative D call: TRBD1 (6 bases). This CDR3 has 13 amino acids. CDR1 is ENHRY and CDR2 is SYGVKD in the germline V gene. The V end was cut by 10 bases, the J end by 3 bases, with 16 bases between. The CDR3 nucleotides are TGTGCCACGGTCCCCACAGGGAACTACGAGCAGTACTTC. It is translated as CATVPTGNYEQYF.

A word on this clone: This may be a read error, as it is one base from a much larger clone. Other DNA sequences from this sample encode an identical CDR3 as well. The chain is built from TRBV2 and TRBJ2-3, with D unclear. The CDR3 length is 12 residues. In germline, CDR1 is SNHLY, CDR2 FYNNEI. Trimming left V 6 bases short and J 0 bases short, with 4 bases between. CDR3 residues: CASSGSTDTQYF. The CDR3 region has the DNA TGTGCCAGCAGCGGGAGCACAGATACGCAGTATTTT. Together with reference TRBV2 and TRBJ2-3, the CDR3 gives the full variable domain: EPEVTQTPSHQVTQMGQEVILRCVPISNHLYFYWYRQILGQKVEFLVSFYNNEISEKSEIFDDQFSVERPDGSNFTLKIRSTKLEDSAMYFCASSGSTDTQYFGPGTRLTVL.

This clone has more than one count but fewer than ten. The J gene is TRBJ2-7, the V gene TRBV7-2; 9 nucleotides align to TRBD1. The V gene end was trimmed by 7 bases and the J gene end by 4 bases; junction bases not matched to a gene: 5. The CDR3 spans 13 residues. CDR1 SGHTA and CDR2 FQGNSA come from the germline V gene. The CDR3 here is CASKDRGGYEQYF. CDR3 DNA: TGTGCCAGCAAGGACAGGGGCGGATACGAGCAGTACTTC.

In DNA, the CDR3 is TGTGCCAGCAGTTACTCATTACAGGGGAACACTGAAGCTTTCTTT. Protein: CASSYSLQGNTEAFF. The chain links TRBV6-5 to TRBJ1-1; D might be TRBD1 (6 bases). Germline values: CDR1 MNHEY, CDR2 SVGAGI. CDR3 size: 15 residues. Trimming cost V 0 bases and J 1 base, with 9 bases left between them.

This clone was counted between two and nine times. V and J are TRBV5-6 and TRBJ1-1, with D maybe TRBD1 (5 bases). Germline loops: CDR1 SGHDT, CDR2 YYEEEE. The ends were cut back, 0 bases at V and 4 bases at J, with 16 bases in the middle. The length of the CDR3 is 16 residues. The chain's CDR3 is CASSLDLVRGSTEAFF. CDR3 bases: TGTGCCAGCAGCTTGGACCTGGTAAGGGGCTCCACTGAAGCTTTCTTT.

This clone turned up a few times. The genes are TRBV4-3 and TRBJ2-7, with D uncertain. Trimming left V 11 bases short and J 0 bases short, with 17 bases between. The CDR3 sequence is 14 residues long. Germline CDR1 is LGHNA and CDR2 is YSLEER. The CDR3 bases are TGCGCCGCGCTTCTCGAAAAGAGCTCCTACGAGCAGTACTTC. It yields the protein CAALLEKSSYEQYF.

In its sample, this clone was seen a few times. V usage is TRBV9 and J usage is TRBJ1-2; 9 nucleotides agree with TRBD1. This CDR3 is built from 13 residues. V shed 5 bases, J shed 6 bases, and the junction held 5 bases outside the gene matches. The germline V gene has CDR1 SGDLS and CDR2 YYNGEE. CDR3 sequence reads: CASRATGGHGYTF. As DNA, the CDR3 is TGTGCCAGCAGGGCGACAGGGGGGCATGGCTACACCTTC. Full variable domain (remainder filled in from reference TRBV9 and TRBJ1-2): DSGVTQTPKHLITATGQRVTLRCSPRSGDLSVYWYQQSLDQGLQFLIQYYNGEERAKGNILERFSAQQFPDLHSELNLSSLELGDSALYFCASRATGGHGYTFGSGTRLTVV.

Here the CDR3 DNA reads TGTGTGAGTGCCCCCGGGGCCAACGTCCTGACTTTC. Translating gives CVSAPGANVLTF. This chain connects TRBV6-6 to TRBJ2-6; D is unresolved. Germline CDR1 reads MNHNY; CDR2 reads SVGAGI (reference sequence). CDR3 length: 12 residues.

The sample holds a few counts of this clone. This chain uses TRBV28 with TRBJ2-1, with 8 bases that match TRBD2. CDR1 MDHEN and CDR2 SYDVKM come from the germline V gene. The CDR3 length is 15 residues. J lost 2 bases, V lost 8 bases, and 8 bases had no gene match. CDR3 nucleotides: TGTGCCAGCCTAAAAATAGCGGGAACCTACAATGAGCAGTTCTTC. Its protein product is CASLKIAGTYNEQFF.

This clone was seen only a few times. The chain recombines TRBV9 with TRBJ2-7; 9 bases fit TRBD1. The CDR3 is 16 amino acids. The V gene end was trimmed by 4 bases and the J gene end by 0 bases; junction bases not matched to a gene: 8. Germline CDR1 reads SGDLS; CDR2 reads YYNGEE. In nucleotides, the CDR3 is TGTGCCAGCAGCCCGGCCGGGACAGGGAGCTCCTACGAGCAGTACTTC. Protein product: CASSPAGTGSSYEQYF.

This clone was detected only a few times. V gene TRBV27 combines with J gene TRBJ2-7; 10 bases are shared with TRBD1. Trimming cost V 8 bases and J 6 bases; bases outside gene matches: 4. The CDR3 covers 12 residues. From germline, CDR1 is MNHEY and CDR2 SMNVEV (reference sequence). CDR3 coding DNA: TGTGCCAGCCGGACAGGGGGATCCGAGCAGTACTTC. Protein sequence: CASRTGGSEQYF.

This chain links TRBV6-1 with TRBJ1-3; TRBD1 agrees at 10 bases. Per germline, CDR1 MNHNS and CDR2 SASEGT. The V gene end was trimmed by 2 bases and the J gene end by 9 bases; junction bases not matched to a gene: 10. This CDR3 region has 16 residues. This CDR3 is CASSEPRDRGAGTIYF. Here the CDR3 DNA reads TGTGCCAGCAGTGAACCCCGGGACAGGGGAGCGGGCACCATATATTTT.

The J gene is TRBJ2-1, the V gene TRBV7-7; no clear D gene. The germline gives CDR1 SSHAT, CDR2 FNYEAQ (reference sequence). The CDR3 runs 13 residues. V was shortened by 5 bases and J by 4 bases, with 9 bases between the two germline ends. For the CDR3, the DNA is TGTGCCAGCAGCCTCTCCCAGTACAATGAGCAGTTCTTC. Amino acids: CASSLSQYNEQFF.

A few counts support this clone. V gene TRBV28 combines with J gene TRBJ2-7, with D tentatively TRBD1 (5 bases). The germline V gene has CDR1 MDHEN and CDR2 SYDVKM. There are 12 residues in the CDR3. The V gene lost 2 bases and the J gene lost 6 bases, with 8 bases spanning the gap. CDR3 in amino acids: CASSLARAEQYF. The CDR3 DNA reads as TGTGCCAGCAGTTTAGCCAGGGCCGAGCAGTACTTC. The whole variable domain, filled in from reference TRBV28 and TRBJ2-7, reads DVKVTQSSRYLVKRTGEKVFLECVQDMDHENMFWYRQDPGLGLRLIYFSYDVKMKEKGDIPEGYSVSREKKERFSLILESASTNQTSMYLCASSLARAEQYFGPGTRLTVT.

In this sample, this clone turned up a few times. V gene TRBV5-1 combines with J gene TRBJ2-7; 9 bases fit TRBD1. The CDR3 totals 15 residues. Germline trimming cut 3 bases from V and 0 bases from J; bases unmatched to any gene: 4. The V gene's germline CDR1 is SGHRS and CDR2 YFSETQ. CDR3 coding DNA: TGCGCCAGCAGCTCTGGACAGGGGCTCTCCTACGAGCAGTACTTC. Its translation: CASSSGQGLSYEQYF.

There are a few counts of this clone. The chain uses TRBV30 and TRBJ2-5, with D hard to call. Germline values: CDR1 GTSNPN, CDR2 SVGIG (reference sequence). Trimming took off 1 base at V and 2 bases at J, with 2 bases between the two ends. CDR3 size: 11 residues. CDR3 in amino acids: CAWSGQETQYF. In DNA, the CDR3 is TGTGCCTGGAGTGGACAAGAGACCCAGTACTTC.

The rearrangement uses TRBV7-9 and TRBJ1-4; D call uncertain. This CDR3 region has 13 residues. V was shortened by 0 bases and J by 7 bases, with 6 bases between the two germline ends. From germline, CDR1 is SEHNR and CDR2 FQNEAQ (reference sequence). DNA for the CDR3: TGTGCCAGCAGCTTAGCCGGGGTTGAAAAACTGTTTTTT. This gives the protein CASSLAGVEKLFF.

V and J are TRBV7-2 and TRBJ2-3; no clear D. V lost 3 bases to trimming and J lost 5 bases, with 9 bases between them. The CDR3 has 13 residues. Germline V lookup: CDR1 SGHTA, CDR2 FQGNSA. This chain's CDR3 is CASSFRYRDTQYF. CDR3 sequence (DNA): TGTGCCAGCAGCTTCCGCTACAGAGATACGCAGTATTTT.